Below, one T cell receptor (beta chain) is given with its context. This clone has just one count. Which antigen it targets is not known. No much larger clonotype is one base removed from it; base qualities were not supplied. Explained via the paper, the time point label denotes: baseline before first vaccination. Vaccinee samples came from UK trials COV001 and COV002, including a single-blind randomized controlled phase 2/3 trial of AZD1222 (ChAdOx1 nCoV-19) in healthy adults. For TCRbeta chain sequencing, PBMC samples were collected from trial participants at day 0 and at day 28 after the second dose. The data belong to a study of T cell responses to AZD1222 COVID-19 vaccine (dated by TCRdb to the early 2020s). As for the study more broadly: AZD1222 recipients with second doses at about 4 weeks or about 12 weeks were pooled, because spike-specific TCR depth and breadth did not differ between schedules. TCR sequencing was performed for about 250 trial participants, of whom roughly 200 were given two doses of AZD1222 and around 25 were given two doses of MenACWY control vaccine. Enrollment into the trials was organized by age into subgroups of 18-55, 56-69 and 70-plus years, and those subgroups contained roughly 140, 27 and 60 TCR-sequenced participants, respectively. The research as a whole found: Reportedly, close to half of the unique spike-specific TCRs recognized epitopes lying outside the regions that are mutated in the B.1.351 and B.1.1.7 variants. Participants were mostly white British and included more females than males, and it was suggested by the authors that clonal diversity may have been underestimated. Because no day 14 peak-response samples were available, repertoires were characterized only after the peak T cell response. After two AZD1222 doses, both the breadth and the depth of spike-specific TCRs were significantly higher than at day 0 and than in MenACWY recipients. Conclusions about previously exposed vaccinees are limited, since just a handful of AZD1222 recipients were seropositive for SARS-CoV-2 at baseline. In the small 56-69-year group, the increase in depth fell short of significance, most likely because of low power. The vaccine-associated CD4 TCRs covered the entire spike protein, and the dominant responses fell in regions 160-218 and 743-854.

The junction carries 14 bases between V and J, which are trimmed by 2 bases and 1 base respectively. As encoded in the germline V gene, CDR1 is MNHEY while CDR2 is SVGAGI. Including the terminal cysteine and phenylalanine, the CDR3 comprises 16 residues. Only CDR3 DNA remains: 48 bases, in frame from the first base. The CDR3 regions of human TCRbeta chains were subjected to immunosequencing. The original methods were these. TCRs in the repertoires were compared against a reference library of SARS-CoV-2-specific TCRs that had been generated with the MIRA antigen-specificity platform. Breadth meant the fraction of unique TCRs that were SARS-CoV-2-associated, whereas depth meant the fraction of total T cells that were SARS-CoV-2-associated. Using the MIRA data, each spike-specific TCR was assigned both to the spike region to which the TCR was reactive and to a CD4 or CD8 class. Log10-transformed breadth and depth values were compared by one-way ANOVA with Sidak's multiple comparisons tests. Held by TCRdb, this immuneACCESS table contains in-frame sequences only and omits some clones. Under half of the omission traces to an unresolved V gene where checked; the cause of the rest is unknown. V and J calls and clone size are copied from that table; D and trimming were computed from the DNA. Across this sample there are 150,000 or so clones, with roughly nine tenths seen only once. Over 15% of the sample belongs to the ten largest clones.

The input for sequencing was peripheral blood, taken on day 0 of AZD1222 vaccination. This chain joins TRBV6-5 to TRBJ1-2; TRBD1 could be the D gene, as 5 bases match. The receptor was isolated from an adult in good health. The bases read TGTGCCAGCAGTTACCGGGGGGAAAAATTTAACTATGGCTACACCTTC. The resulting protein is CASSYRGEKFNYGYTF.